This TCR beta chain stems from a study of blood T cell repertoires in COVID-19. There are 14 residues in the CDR3. V lost 2 bases to trimming and J lost 6 bases, with 13 bases between them. CDR1 is SNHLY, CDR2 FYNNEI, per germline. TCRdb's table, derived via immunoSEQ multiplex PCR, lists solely in-frame clones and lacks some. The sample shows 200,000 to 250,000 clones, 75% to 90% of them seen only once. This chain uses TRBV2 with TRBJ2-5; no clear D. The specimen sequenced was PBMCs or T cells enriched from blood (not recorded which). The sequence was collected from a woman aged 25 to 39 who had been exposed to COVID-19. Here the CDR3 reads CASSERGSRKTQYF. CDR3 DNA: TGTGCCAGCAGTGAAAGAGGTAGCCGGAAGACCCAGTACTTC.